The clone carrying this T cell receptor (beta chain) appeared a few times. The PCR used 60 Vbeta and 13 Jbeta primers. Assay used: immunoSEQ multiplex PCR; TCRdb lists only in-frame clones, some missing. The table includes a few hundred thousand clones, about 85% detected once. This entry comes from a study of cytomegalovirus exposure and HLA in healthy donors. V was trimmed by 5 bases and J by 1 base, leaving 9 bases between them. Germline V gives CDR1 MNHNS, CDR2 SASEGT. There are 13 residues in the CDR3. The origin of this receptor is a woman between 50 and 59 years old in good health and CMV-seropositive. The V and J genes are TRBV6-1 and TRBJ2-7, with a weak D call TRBD1 (6 bases). The source material was PBMCs. CDR3 sequence (DNA): TGTGCCAGCAGTTGGGACACTTCCTACGAGCAGTACTTC. Translation gives CASSWDTSYEQYF.